Listed below are T cell receptor beta chains from one sample, sequenced in a study of blood T cell repertoires in COVID-19. The method was immunoSEQ multiplex PCR; TCRdb's version includes in-frame clones alone and lacks a portion of them. The profile shows about 170,000 clones, 84% of them singletons. The material sequenced was PBMCs or T cells enriched from blood (not recorded which). These receptors originate from a man aged 50 to 60 who had recovered from COVID-19. Each CDR3 is given with its conserved first and last residue. D genes are given only for firm matches. A row's size may be missing; if present it is once, few, many or a size class.

TRBJ1-5	TRBV19	TRBD1	.	CASSTQQGQNQPQHF	TGTGCCAGTAGTACCCAACAGGGGCAAAATCAGCCCCAGCATTTT
TRBJ2-5	TRBV3-1/TRBV3-2	.	.	CASGGSGQETQYF	TGTGCCAGCGGCGGTTCTGGTCAAGAGACCCAGTACTTC
TRBJ2-5	TRBV27	.	once	CASSLTGETQYF	TGTGCCAGCAGTCTGACGGGAGAGACCCAGTACTTC
TRBJ2-7	TRBV2	TRBD1	few	CASSPGGAGTYEQYF	TGTGCCAGCAGTCCAGGGGGCGCGGGCACCTACGAGCAGTACTTC
TRBJ2-3	TRBV19	.	once	CASSMKGFTDTQYF	TGTGCCAGTAGTATGAAGGGGTTCACAGATACGCAGTATTTT
TRBJ1-6	TRBV2	TRBD1	.	CASSGQGAIYNSPLHF	TGTGCCAGCAGTGGACAGGGGGCGATCTATAATTCACCCCTCCACTTT
TRBJ1-2	TRBV7-8	TRBD1	.	CASSSKGAQDYGYTF	TGTGCCAGCAGCTCCAAGGGGGCGCAGGACTATGGCTACACCTTC
TRBJ2-1	TRBV7-2	TRBD2	.	CASSFGGTSGGASYNEQFF	TGTGCCAGCAGCTTCGGCGGGACTAGCGGGGGGGCATCCTACAATGAGCAGTTCTTC
TRBJ2-3	TRBV7-6	.	.	CASSLAAGQRTSTDTQYF	TGTGCCAGCAGCTTAGCGGCCGGCCAGCGAACCAGCACAGATACGCAGTATTTT
TRBJ2-5	TRBV4-2	TRBD2	.	CASSQEASGEQETQYF	TGTGCCAGCAGCCAAGAGGCTAGCGGGGAGCAAGAGACCCAGTACTTC
TRBJ2-7	TRBV30	TRBD1	.	CAWSGGTGPSYEQYF	TGTGCCTGGAGTGGCGGGACAGGGCCCTCCTACGAGCAGTACTTC
TRBJ1-1	TRBV2	.	.	CASGHRGGRYTEAFF	TGTGCCAGCGGGCACCGGGGAGGAAGGTACACTGAAGCTTTCTTT
TRBJ1-2	TRBV5-8	TRBD1	.	CASRMTGVYGYTF	TGTGCCAGCAGAATGACAGGGGTCTATGGCTACACCTTC
TRBJ1-1	TRBV9	.	.	CASSVVGSGMLNTEAFF	TGTGCCAGCAGCGTAGTAGGATCAGGAATGCTGAACACTGAAGCTTTCTTT
TRBJ2-3	TRBV6-5	.	.	CASSGTGPDTQYF	TGTGCCAGCAGCGGAACAGGTCCAGATACGCAGTATTTT
TRBJ1-1	TRBV10-2	.	.	CASSDKQGLNTEAFF	TGCGCCAGCAGTGATAAACAGGGCCTGAACACTGAAGCTTTCTTT
TRBJ2-1	TRBV5-4	TRBD2	once	CASSYRGSGNNEQFF	TGTGCCAGCAGCTACCGGGGTAGCGGGAACAATGAGCAGTTCTTC
TRBJ2-1	TRBV7-6	TRBD2	.	CASSLAFSGVFNEQFF	TGTGCCAGCAGCTTAGCGTTTAGCGGGGTGTTCAATGAGCAGTTCTTC
TRBJ1-2	TRBV5-5	.	.	CASSLQGDGYTF	TGTGCCAGCAGCCTACAGGGAGATGGCTACACCTTC
TRBJ2-7	TRBV11-2	.	once	CASRQGYEQYF	TGTGCCAGCAGACAGGGCTACGAGCAGTACTTC
TRBJ1-2	TRBV29-1	TRBD1	few	CSVEGGTGGVYGYTF	TGCAGCGTTGAAGGGGGGACAGGGGGCGTCTATGGCTACACCTTC
TRBJ1-1	TRBV18	TRBD1	.	CASSPGTGGTEAFF	TGTGCCAGCTCACCGGGGACAGGGGGCACTGAAGCTTTCTTT
TRBJ2-7	TRBV19	.	.	CASSRLMTDSYEQYF	TGTGCCAGTAGCAGACTCATGACAGACTCCTACGAGCAGTACTTC
TRBJ1-4	TRBV6-5	.	medium-sized	CASSYRGPSSEKLFF	TGTGCCAGCAGTTACCGAGGGCCCTCGTCTGAAAAACTGTTTTTT
TRBJ1-2	TRBV6-5	.	.	CASSYSSRAGSYGYTF	TGTGCCAGCAGTTACTCGAGTAGGGCCGGGAGCTATGGCTACACCTTC
TRBJ1-1	TRBV5-1	TRBD1	.	CASSLTSGGSEAFF	TGCGCCAGCAGCTTGACCTCAGGGGGCTCTGAAGCTTTCTTT
TRBJ2-2	TRBV9	.	once	CASSDRDTGELFF	TGTGCCAGCAGCGACAGGGACACCGGGGAGCTGTTTTTT
TRBJ1-2	TRBV2	.	.	CASSESQVHGYTF	TGTGCCAGCAGTGAATCCCAGGTACATGGCTACACCTTC
TRBJ2-7	TRBV7-9	.	.	CASSLRNEQYF	TGTGCCAGCAGCTTACGTAACGAGCAGTACTTC
TRBJ1-2	TRBV28	.	.	CASSDQGLDGYTF	TGTGCCAGCAGCGACCAGGGGTTGGATGGCTACACCTTC